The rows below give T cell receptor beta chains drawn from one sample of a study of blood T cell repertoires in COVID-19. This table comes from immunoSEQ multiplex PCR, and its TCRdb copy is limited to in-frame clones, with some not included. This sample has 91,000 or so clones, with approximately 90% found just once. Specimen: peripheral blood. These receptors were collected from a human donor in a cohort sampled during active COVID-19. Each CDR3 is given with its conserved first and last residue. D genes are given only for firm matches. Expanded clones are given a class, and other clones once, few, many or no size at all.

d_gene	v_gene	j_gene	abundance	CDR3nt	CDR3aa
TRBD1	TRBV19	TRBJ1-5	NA	TGTGCCAGTAGCCCTACAGGGGGAGGCAATCAGCCCCAGCATTTT	CASSPTGGGNQPQHF
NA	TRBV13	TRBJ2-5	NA	TGTGCCAGCAGCTTAGGTGGCGGCCAAGAGACCCAGTACTTC	CASSLGGGQETQYF
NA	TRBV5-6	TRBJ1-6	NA	TGTGCCAGCAGAATTGGCGGGGGCGGTAATTCACCCCTCCACTTT	CASRIGGGGNSPLHF
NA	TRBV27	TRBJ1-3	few	TGTGCCAGCAGTCTACGGAGGGGAGGAAACACCATATATTTT	CASSLRRGGNTIYF
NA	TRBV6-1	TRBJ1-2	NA	TGTGCCAGCAGTGAGGGCCCTGGGGGCCTCTACTATGGCTACACCTTC	CASSEGPGGLYYGYTF
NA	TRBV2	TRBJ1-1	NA	TGTGCCAGCAGGAGGGGACTACAAGCTTTCTTT	CASRRGLQAFF
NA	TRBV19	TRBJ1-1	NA	TGTGCCAGTAGTATATCTTATGGGGGCAGGGAGAACACTGAAGCTTTCTTT	CASSISYGGRENTEAFF
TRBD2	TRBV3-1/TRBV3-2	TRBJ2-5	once	TGTGCCAGCAGCCGCGTCCCGGGACTAGCGGGGGGGGCCCTAGAGACCCAGTACTTC	CASSRVPGLAGGALETQYF
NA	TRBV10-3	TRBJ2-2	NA	TGTGCCATCACTGGGCAGGCGAACACCGGGGAGCTGTTTTTT	CAITGQANTGELFF
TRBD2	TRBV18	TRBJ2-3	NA	TGTGCCAGCTCACCAGGACTAGCGGGGGTGGGCCCGGATACGCAGTATTTT	CASSPGLAGVGPDTQYF
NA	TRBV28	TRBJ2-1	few	TGTGCCAGCAGTTTAATACTGGGGGGCTCCTACAATGAGCAGTTCTTC	CASSLILGGSYNEQFF
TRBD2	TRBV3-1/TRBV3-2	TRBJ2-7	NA	TGTGCCAGCAGCCAGGAACGACTAGCGGTGATCTACGAGCAGTACTTC	CASSQERLAVIYEQYF
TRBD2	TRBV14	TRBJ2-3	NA	TGTGCCAGCAGCCCGCGGGGGGGAGGCACAGATACGCAGTATTTT	CASSPRGGGTDTQYF
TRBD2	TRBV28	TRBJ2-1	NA	TGTGCCAGCAGTCCTCTGACTAGCGGGAGATACAATGAGCAGTTCTTC	CASSPLTSGRYNEQFF
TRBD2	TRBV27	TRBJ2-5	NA	TGTGCCAGCAGTTTGCAGAGCGGGGGGGCCGGTGAGACCCAGTACTTC	CASSLQSGGAGETQYF
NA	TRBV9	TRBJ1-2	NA	TGTGCCAGCAGCGAAGGGGGAACGGGCTACACCTTC	CASSEGGTGYTF
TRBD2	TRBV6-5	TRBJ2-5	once	TGTGCCAGCAGCCCCCGGGAGGGGGAGACCCAGTACTTC	CASSPREGETQYF
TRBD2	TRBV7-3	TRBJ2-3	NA	TGTGCCAGCAGCTCCACTAGCGGGGGAGATACGCAGTATTTT	CASSSTSGGDTQYF
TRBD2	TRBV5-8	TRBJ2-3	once	TGTGCCAGCAGCTTGTCTCTGACCGGGGGGGGCACAGATACGCAGTATTTT	CASSLSLTGGGTDTQYF
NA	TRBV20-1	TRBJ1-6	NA	TGCAGTGCTAGTGGAGCAGGGGCGCTCCCTTATAATTCACCCCTCCACTTT	CSASGAGALPYNSPLHF
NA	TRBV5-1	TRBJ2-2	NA	TGCGCCAGCAGCCTCACAAGTTATCCCCGGGAGCTGTTTTTT	CASSLTSYPRELFF
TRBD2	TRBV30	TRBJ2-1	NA	TGTGCCTGGAGACGGGAGGGGTTCGTTGAGCAGTTCTTC	CAWRREGFVEQFF
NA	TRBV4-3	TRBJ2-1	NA	TGCGCCAGCAGCCTTGCTCGGGGTTCCTACAATGAGCAGTTCTTC	CASSLARGSYNEQFF
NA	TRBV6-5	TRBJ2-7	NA	TGTGCCAGCAGTAGGTGGCAGGGCACCTACGAGCAGTACTTC	CASSRWQGTYEQYF
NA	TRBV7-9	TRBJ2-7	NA	TGTGCCAGCAGCTCAACCATCACGGGTTGGCCCTACGAGCAGTACTTC	CASSSTITGWPYEQYF
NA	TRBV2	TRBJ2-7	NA	TGTGCCAGCAGAAGACTGTACGAGCAGTACTTC	CASRRLYEQYF
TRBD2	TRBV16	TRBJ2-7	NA	TGTGCCAGCAGCCAAAACCCTCGGGAGGGGGGGTGGTCCTACGAGCAGTACTTC	CASSQNPREGGWSYEQYF
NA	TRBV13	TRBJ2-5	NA	TGTGCCAGCAGCTTATTAGGTCAATCAGGGGACCAAGAGACCCAGTACTTC	CASSLLGQSGDQETQYF
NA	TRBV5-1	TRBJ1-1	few	TGCGCCAGCAGCAGAGGTGGGGGGTGGGACACTGAAGCTTTCTTT	CASSRGGGWDTEAFF
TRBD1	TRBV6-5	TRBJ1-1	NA	TGTGCCAGCAGGGACAGGGGAGGTGTCGCTGAAGCTTTCTTT	CASRDRGGVAEAFF
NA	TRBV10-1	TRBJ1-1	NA	TGCGCCAGCAGTACCAGTTCAGGTGAAGCTTTCTTT	CASSTSSGEAFF
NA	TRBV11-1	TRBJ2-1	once	TGTGCCAGCAGCCCCCCCGGCGGAGTTTACAATGAGCAGTTCTTC	CASSPPGGVYNEQFF
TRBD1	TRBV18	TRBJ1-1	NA	TGTGCCAGCTCAACTCAAAGACAGGGGGGAGAAGCTTTCTTT	CASSTQRQGGEAFF
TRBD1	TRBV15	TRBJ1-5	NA	TGTGCCACCAGCAGCGACAGGGGGCCCGGTCAGCCCCAGCATTTT	CATSSDRGPGQPQHF
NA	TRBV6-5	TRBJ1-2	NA	TGTGCCAGCAGTTACTCGGCGGGGGGAAATGACTATGGCTACACCTTC	CASSYSAGGNDYGYTF
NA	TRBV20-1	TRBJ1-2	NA	TGCAGTGCTAGTCCGCAGGGCAGATACTATGGCTACACCTTC	CSASPQGRYYGYTF
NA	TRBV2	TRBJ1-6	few	TGTGCCAGCAGATCTAGGATCAGTAATTCACCCCTCCACTTT	CASRSRISNSPLHF
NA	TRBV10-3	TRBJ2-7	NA	TGTGCCATCAGTGAGAGGCAGGGCAACTACGAGCAGTACTTC	CAISERQGNYEQYF
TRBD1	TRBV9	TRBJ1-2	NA	TGTGCCAGCAGCCCGGGACAGGGTAGGGGCTATGGCTACACCTTC	CASSPGQGRGYGYTF
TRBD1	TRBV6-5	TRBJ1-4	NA	TGTGCCACCTTACCGACAGGGGTAGGGGAAAAACTGTTTTTT	CATLPTGVGEKLFF
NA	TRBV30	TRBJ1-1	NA	TGTGCCTGGAGCCCTACCCTTGAAGCTTTCTTT	CAWSPTLEAFF
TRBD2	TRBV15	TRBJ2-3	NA	TGTGCCACCAGCAGCATTCCCGTGAGGCTAGCGGCTCAGAATACGCAGTATTTT	CATSSIPVRLAAQNTQYF
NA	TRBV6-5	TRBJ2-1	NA	TGTGCCAGCACGACCTGGAGTGAGCAGTTCTTC	CASTTWSEQFF
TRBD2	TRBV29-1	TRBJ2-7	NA	TGCAGCGTTGTTAGCGGGACGGTCGAGCAGTACTTC	CSVVSGTVEQYF
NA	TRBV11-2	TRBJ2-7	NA	TGTGCCAGCAGCCCTCTCCGACGGACGGACACCTACGAGCAGTACTTC	CASSPLRRTDTYEQYF
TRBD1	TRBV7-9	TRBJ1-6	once	TGTGCCAGCAGCCTGGACAGGGTGAATTATTCACCCCTCCACTTT	CASSLDRVNYSPLHF
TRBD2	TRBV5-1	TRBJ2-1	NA	TGCGCCAGCAGCTTGGAAACGGGGGGGTTCGATGAGCAGTTCTTC	CASSLETGGFDEQFF
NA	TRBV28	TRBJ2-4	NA	TGTGCCAGCAGCCGTATTGACACCTTAGCCAAAAACATTCAGTACTTC	CASSRIDTLAKNIQYF
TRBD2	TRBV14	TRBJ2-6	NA	TGTGCCAGCAGCCCCAGACCACTAGCGCGGTTTCCCTCTGGGGCCAACGTCCTGACTTTC	CASSPRPLARFPSGANVLTF
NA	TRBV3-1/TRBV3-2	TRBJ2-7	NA	TGTGCCAGCAGCCAAGATCTTACGGAGGAGGGCTCCTACGAGCAGTACTTC	CASSQDLTEEGSYEQYF
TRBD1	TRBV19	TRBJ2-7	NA	TGTGCCAGTAGCGGGCAAGACAGGGGCCCCGACTACGAGCAGTACTTC	CASSGQDRGPDYEQYF
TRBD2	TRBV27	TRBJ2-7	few	TGTGCCAGCAGTCCCGCGGGACTAGCGGGAGTAATTGAGTACTTC	CASSPAGLAGVIEYF
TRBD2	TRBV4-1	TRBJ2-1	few	TGCGCCAGCAGCCAAGATTTCCCTCTAGCGGGGGGTAACCCTTCCTACAATGAGCAGTTCTTC	CASSQDFPLAGGNPSYNEQFF
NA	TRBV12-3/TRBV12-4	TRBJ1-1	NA	TGTGCCAGCAGCGGGGGTTCTCCCGTTGAAGCTTTCTTT	CASSGGSPVEAFF
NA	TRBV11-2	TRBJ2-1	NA	TGTGCCAGCAGCTTGTCGAGCGGCGACAACTATGAGCAGTTCTTC	CASSLSSGDNYEQFF